The clone carrying this T cell receptor beta chain showed up just once. Combining a sample-barcoded 5' primer with a J-beta primer mix, a second PCR ran for about 6 to 12 cycles. Via MiXCR, TCRdb re-called the 5' RACE reads, giving one row per CDR3 protein. In the table there are some 1.4 million distinct CDR3 sequences, around 42% of which are singletons. The sample belongs to a study of blood T cells in healthy people across ages. Each donor had 8 to 10 milliliters of peripheral blood drawn. The V gene lost 0 bases and the J gene lost 4 bases, with 10 bases spanning the gap. In germline, CDR1 is SGDLS, CDR2 YYNGEE. The CDR3 consists of 15 residues.

The receptor's source is a young woman in good health. Input material: blood. The V call is TRBV9, the J call TRBJ2-2; D may match TRBD1 or TRBD2 (6 bases each). The CDR3 protein is CASSVVQGGTGELFF. Written as DNA, the CDR3 is TGTGCCAGCAGCGTAGTACAGGGAGGCACCGGGGAGCTGTTTTTT. The variable domain in full, with the rest retrieved from reference TRBV9 and TRBJ2-2, is DSGVTQTPKHLITATGQRVTLRCSPRSGDLSVYWYQQSLDQGLQFLIQYYNGEERAKGNILERFSAQQFPDLHSELNLSSLELGDSALYFCASSVVQGGTGELFFGEGSRLTVL.